This TCR beta chain was retrieved from a study of blood T cell repertoires in COVID-19. Background on the study: Sites in the United States, Italy and Spain provided acute and convalescent COVID-19 samples.

In the study's own analysis: Scientists estimated how many nucleated cells there were by amplifying reference gene primers. Clones were read by immunoSEQ multiplex PCR, and TCRdb kept only the in-frame ones, dropping some. The D gene and trimming were derived from the DNA, and the V and J assignments and clone size from that table. In the table there are about 200,000 clones, about 82% of which are singletons. This clone was seen a single time. Germline CDR1 ENHRY, CDR2 SYGVKD. The length of the CDR3 is 18 residues. V was clipped by 4 bases and J by 6 bases; unmatched bases: 10. Sequencing was performed on peripheral blood. The genes are TRBV10-3 and TRBJ2-2; 14 bases line up with TRBD2. This sequence was found in an elderly woman with acute or convalescent COVID-19. CDR3 residues: CAISGSGLAGVVAGELFF. The CDR3 coding sequence is TGTGCCATCAGTGGCTCGGGACTAGCGGGAGTTGTCGCCGGGGAGCTGTTTTTT.